A single sample is the source of the 8 T cell receptor beta chains below, sequenced in a study of cytomegalovirus exposure and HLA in healthy donors. A multiplex PCR was run with 60 Vbeta primers and 13 Jbeta primers. TCRdb's table, derived via immunoSEQ multiplex PCR, lists solely in-frame clones and lacks some. In the table there are tens of thousands of clones, around 79% of which are singletons. Specimen: PBMCs. These receptors came from a woman in her 30s in good health and CMV-seropositive.

J is TRBJ2-1 and V is TRBV5-1; 9 positions agree with TRBD1. Germline V lookup: CDR1 SGHRS, CDR2 YFSETQ. Germline trimming cut 2 bases from V and 10 bases from J; bases unmatched to any gene: 7. This CDR3 is built from 14 residues. The CDR3 loop reads CASSFRDRAGEQFF. The CDR3 DNA sequence: TGCGCCAGCAGCTTCCGGGACAGGGCTGGGGAGCAGTTCTTC.

In nucleotides, the CDR3 is TGTGCCAGCAGCTTAGGATCGGCTAGCGGGAGCTACGAGCAGTACTTC. Its translation: CASSLGSASGSYEQYF. The chain employs TRBV7-2 and TRBJ2-7; TRBD2 agrees at 10 bases. V lost 1 base and J lost 3; bases outside the gene matches: 6. CDR1 and CDR2 from the germline V gene are SGHTA and FQGNSA. This CDR3 has 16 residues. Filled out from reference TRBV7-2 and TRBJ2-7, the complete variable domain reads GAGVSQSPSNKVTEKGKDVELRCDPISGHTALYWYRQSLGQGLEFLIYFQGNSAPDKSGLPSDRFSAERTGGSVSTLTIQRTQQEDSAVYLCASSLGSASGSYEQYFGPGTRLTVT.

The rearrangement joins TRBV14 to TRBJ1-5; no clear D. The germline gives CDR1 SGHDN, CDR2 FVKESK. The CDR3 runs 13 residues. Deletions cut 5 bases from V and 4 bases from J, with 9 bases between. The CDR3 DNA follows: TGTGCCAGCAGCGGCCAGTCAAATCAGCCCCAGCATTTT. Its protein product is CASSGQSNQPQHF.

The rearrangement joins TRBV5-4 to TRBJ1-6, with D possibly being TRBD1 (5 bases). The CDR3 is 14 amino acids. From germline, CDR1 is SGHNT and CDR2 YYREEE (reference sequence). Trimming took 4 bases from V and 8 from J, leaving 13 bases between them. The CDR3 region is CASSRGTAYSPLHF. The CDR3 DNA reads as TGTGCCAGCAGCCGGGGGACGGCTTATTCACCCCTCCACTTT.

The chain is built from TRBV5-6 and TRBJ2-7, with TRBD2 as a possible D gene (5 bases). The CDR3 runs 14 residues. V shed 0 bases and J shed 3 bases, with 10 bases lying between them. Germline values: CDR1 SGHDT, CDR2 YYEEEE. CDR3 DNA: TGTGCCAGCAGCTTGGGCCAGGCGGGCTACGAGCAGTACTTC. It yields the protein CASSLGQAGYEQYF. The full variable domain, completed using reference TRBV5-6 and TRBJ2-7, is DAGVTQSPTHLIKTRGQQVTLRCSPKSGHDTVSWYQQALGQGPQFIFQYYEEEERQRGNFPDRFSGHQFPNYSSELNVNALLLGDSALYLCASSLGQAGYEQYFGPGTRLTVT.

CDR3 DNA sequence: TGTGCCAGCAGCTTACGATGGACAGGGGACATTCAGTACTTC. Protein sequence: CASSLRWTGDIQYF. The chain recombines TRBV5-4 with TRBJ2-4; 9 bases match TRBD1. This CDR3 has 14 residues. The V segment lost 2 bases and the J segment 8 bases; nucleotides outside the gene matches: 5. Germline V lookup: CDR1 SGHNT, CDR2 YYREEE (reference sequence). Supplemented by reference TRBV5-4 and TRBJ2-4, the full variable domain reads ETGVTQSPTHLIKTRGQQVTLRCSSQSGHNTVSWYQQALGQGPQFIFQYYREEENGRGNFPPRFSGLQFPNYSSELNVNALELDDSALYLCASSLRWTGDIQYFGAGTRLSVL.

The chain carries TRBV5-4 and TRBJ1-1; TRBD1 aligns across 11 bases. CDR3 size: 17 residues. The V and J ends lost 4 bases and 5 bases, in that order; junction bases with no gene match: 13. Germline values: CDR1 SGHNT, CDR2 YYREEE (reference sequence). CDR3 protein: CASSRDSGGQGETEAFF. The CDR3 nucleotides are TGTGCCAGCAGCCGCGATTCCGGGGGACAGGGGGAGACTGAAGCTTTCTTT.

This chain joins TRBV28 and TRBJ2-7; D is possibly TRBD2 (5 bases). V was pared by 3 bases and J by 0 bases, with 12 bases between. Germline V lookup: CDR1 MDHEN, CDR2 SYDVKM. This CDR3 region has 15 residues. The CDR3 loop is CASSLPDYRSYEQYF. CDR3 DNA sequence: TGTGCCAGCAGTTTGCCCGACTACCGCTCCTACGAGCAGTACTTC.